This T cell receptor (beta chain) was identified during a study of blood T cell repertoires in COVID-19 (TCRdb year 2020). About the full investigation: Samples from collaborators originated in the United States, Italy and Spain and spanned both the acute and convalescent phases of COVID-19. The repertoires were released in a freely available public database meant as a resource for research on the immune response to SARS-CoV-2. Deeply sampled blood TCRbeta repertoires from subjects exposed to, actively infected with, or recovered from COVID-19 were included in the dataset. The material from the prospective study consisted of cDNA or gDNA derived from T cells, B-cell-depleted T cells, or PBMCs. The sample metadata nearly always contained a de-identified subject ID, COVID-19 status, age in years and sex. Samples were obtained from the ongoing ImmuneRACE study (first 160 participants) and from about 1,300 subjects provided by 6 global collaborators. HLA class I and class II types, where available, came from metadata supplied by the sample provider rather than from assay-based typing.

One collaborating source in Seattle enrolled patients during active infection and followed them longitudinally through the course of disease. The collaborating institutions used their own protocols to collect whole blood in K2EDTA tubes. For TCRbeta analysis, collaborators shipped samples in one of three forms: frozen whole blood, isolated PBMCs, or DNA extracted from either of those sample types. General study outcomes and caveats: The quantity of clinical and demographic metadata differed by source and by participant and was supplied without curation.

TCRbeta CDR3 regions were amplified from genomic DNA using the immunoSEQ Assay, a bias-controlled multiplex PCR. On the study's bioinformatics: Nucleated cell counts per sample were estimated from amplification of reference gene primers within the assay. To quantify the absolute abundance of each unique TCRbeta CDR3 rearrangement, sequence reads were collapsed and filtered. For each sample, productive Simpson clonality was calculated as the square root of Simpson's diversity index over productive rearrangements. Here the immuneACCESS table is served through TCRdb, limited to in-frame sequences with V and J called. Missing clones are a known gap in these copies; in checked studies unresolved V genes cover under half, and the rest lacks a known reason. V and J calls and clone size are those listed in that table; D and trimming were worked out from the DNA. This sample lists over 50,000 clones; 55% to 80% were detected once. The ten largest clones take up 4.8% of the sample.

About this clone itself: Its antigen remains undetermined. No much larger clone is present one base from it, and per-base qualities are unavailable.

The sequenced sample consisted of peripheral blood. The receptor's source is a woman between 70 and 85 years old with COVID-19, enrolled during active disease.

The encoded CDR3 is CASSQGTGDRGTQYF. The bases read TGTGCCAGCTCACAAGGGACAGGGGACCGGGGTACGCAGTATTTT. The sequence is built from TRBV18 and TRBJ2-3, and TRBD1 aligns with 10 junction nucleotides. Trimming takes 4 bases off V and 8 bases off J; junction bases not matched to a gene: 9. CDR1 and CDR2 (KGHSH, LQKENI) derive from the germline V gene. Counted from cysteine to phenylalanine, this CDR3 has 15 amino acids. This entry keeps only the CDR3 DNA: 45 bases, framed from base 1.